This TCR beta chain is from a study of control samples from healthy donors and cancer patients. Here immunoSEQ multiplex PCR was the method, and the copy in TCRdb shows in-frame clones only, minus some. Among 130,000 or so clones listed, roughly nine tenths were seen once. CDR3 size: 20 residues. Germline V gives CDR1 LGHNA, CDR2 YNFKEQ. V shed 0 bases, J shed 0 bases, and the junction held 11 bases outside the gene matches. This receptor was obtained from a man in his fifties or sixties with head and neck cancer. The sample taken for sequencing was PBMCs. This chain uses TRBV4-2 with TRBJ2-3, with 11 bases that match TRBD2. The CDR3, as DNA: TGTGCCAGCAGCCAAGATTTTCTAGCGGGGGGACACACTAGCACAGATACGCAGTATTTT. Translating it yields CASSQDFLAGGHTSTDTQYF.